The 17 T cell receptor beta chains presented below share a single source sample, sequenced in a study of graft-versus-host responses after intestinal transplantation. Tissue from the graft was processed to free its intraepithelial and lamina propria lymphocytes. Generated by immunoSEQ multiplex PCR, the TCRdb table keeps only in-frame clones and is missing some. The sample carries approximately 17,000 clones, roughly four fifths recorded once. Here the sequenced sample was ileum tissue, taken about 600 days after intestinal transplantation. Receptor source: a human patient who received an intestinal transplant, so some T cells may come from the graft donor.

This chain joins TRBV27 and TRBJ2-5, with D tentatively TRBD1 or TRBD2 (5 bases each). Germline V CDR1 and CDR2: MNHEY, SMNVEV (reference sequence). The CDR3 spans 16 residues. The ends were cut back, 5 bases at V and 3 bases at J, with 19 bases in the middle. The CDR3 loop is CASSPLGLGEKETQYF. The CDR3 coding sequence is TGTGCCAGCAGTCCGCTGGGGCTCGGGGAAAAAGAGACCCAGTACTTC.

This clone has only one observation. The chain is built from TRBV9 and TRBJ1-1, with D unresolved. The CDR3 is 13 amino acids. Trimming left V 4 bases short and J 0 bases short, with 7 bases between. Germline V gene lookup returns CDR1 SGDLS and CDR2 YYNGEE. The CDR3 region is CASSMGMNTEAFF. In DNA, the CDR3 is TGTGCCAGCAGCATGGGAATGAACACTGAAGCTTTCTTT.

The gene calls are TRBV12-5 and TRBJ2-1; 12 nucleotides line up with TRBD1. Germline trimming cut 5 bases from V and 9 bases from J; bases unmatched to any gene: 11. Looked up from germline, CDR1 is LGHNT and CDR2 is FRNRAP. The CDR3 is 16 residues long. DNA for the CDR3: TGTGCTAGTGGTGGTCCCCGGGACAGGGGGCGAGGTGAGCAGTTCTTC. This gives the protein CASGGPRDRGRGEQFF. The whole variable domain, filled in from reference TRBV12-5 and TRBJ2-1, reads DARVTQTPRHKVTEMGQEVTMRCQPILGHNTVFWYRQTMMQGLELLAYFRNRAPLDDSGMPKDRFSAEMPDATLATLKIQPSEPRDSAVYFCASGGPRDRGRGEQFFGPGTRLTVL.

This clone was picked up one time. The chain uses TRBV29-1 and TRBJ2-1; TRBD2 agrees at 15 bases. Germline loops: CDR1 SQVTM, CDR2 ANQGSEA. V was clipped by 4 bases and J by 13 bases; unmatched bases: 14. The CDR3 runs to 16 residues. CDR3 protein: CSVAGLGTSGGSVQFF. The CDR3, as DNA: TGCAGCGTTGCTGGTTTGGGGACTAGCGGGGGGTCGGTACAGTTCTTC.

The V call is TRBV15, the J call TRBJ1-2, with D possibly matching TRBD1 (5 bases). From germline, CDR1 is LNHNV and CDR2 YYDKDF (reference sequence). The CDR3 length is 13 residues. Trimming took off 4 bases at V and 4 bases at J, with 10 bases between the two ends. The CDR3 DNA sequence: TGTGCCACCAGCACTGAGACAGCCTATGGCTACACCTTC. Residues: CATSTETAYGYTF. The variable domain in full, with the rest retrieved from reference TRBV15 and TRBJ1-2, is DAMVIQNPRYQVTQFGKPVTLSCSQTLNHNVMYWYQQKSSQAPKLLFHYYDKDFNNEADTPDNFQSRRPNTSFCFLDIRSPGLGDTAMYLCATSTETAYGYTFGSGTRLTVV.

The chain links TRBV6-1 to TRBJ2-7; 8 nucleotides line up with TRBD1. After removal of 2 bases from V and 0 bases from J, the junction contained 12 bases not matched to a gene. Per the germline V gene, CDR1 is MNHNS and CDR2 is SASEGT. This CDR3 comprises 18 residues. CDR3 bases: TGTGCCAGCAGTGAACAGCCACCTCAGGGGGCGAGCTCCTACGAGCAGTACTTC. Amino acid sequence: CASSEQPPQGASSYEQYF.

CDR3 region: CASSFGLLGGPKDNNEKLFF. Here the CDR3 DNA reads TGCGCCAGCAGCTTTGGGCTGTTGGGGGGCCCCAAGGATAATAATGAAAAACTGTTTTTT. The chain joins TRBV5-1 to TRBJ1-4; TRBD1 is a possible D gene (6 bases). Trimming shortened V by 2 bases and J by 4 bases, and 27 bases separated the two germline ends. CDR3 size: 20 residues. CDR1 is SGHRS, CDR2 YFSETQ, per germline. The whole variable domain, remainder taken from reference TRBV5-1 and TRBJ1-4, is KAGVTQTPRYLIKTRGQQVTLSCSPISGHRSVSWYQQTPGQGLQFLFEYFSETQRNKGNFPGRFSGRQFSNSRSEMNVSTLELGDSALYLCASSFGLLGGPKDNNEKLFFGSGTQLSVL.

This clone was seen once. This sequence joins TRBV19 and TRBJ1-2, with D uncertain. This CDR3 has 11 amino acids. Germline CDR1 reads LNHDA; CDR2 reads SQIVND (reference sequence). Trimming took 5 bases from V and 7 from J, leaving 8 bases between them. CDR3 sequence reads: CASSSGGGYTF. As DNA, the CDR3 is TGTGCCAGTAGTTCCGGTGGTGGCTACACCTTC.

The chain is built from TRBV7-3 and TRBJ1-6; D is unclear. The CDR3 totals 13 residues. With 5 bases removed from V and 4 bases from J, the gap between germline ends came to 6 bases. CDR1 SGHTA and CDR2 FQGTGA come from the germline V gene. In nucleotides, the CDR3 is TGTGCCAGCAGCCTAGGATATAATTCACCCCTCCACTTT. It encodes CASSLGYNSPLHF.

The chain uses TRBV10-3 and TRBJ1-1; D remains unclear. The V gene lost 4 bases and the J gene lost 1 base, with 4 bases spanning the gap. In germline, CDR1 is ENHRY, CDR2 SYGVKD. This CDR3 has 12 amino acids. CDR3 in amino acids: CAISVKNTEAFF. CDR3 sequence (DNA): TGTGCCATCAGTGTAAAGAACACTGAAGCTTTCTTT.

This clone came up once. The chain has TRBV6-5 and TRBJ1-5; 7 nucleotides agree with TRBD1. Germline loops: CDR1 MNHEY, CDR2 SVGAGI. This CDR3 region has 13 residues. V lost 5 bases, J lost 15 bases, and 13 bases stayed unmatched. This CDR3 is CASSTGDRVPRHF. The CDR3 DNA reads TGTGCCAGCAGTACGGGAGACAGGGTACCGCGGCATTTT.

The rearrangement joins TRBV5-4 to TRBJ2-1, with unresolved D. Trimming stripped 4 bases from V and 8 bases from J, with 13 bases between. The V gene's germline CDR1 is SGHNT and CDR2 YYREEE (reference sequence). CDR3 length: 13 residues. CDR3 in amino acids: CASSVNWNYEQFF. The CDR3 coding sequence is TGTGCCAGCAGCGTAAACTGGAACTATGAGCAGTTCTTC.

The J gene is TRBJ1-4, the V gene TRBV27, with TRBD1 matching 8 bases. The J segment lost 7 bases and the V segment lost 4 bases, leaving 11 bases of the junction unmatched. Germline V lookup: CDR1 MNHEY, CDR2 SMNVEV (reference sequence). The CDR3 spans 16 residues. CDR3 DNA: TGTGCCAGCAGTTCCTACAACAGGGGGAGGCGTGAAAAACTGTTTTTT. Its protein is CASSSYNRGRREKLFF.

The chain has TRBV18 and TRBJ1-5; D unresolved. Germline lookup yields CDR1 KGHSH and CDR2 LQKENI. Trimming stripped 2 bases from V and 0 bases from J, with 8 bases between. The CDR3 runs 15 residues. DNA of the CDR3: TGTGCCAGCTCACCAGAACAAAATAGCAATCAGCCCCAGCATTTT. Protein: CASSPEQNSNQPQHF.

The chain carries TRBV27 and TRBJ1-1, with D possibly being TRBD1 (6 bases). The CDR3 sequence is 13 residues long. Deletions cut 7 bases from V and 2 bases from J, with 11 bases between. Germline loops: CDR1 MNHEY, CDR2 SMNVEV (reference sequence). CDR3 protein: CASKGETNTEAFF. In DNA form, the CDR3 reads TGTGCCAGCAAGGGGGAAACAAACACTGAAGCTTTCTTT.

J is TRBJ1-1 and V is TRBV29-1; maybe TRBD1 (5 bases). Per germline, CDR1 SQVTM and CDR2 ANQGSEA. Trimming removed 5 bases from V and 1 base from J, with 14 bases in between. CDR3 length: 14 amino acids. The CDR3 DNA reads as TGCAGCGTTCAGGGCGGGAGGAAGAACACTGAAGCTTTCTTT. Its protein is CSVQGGRKNTEAFF.

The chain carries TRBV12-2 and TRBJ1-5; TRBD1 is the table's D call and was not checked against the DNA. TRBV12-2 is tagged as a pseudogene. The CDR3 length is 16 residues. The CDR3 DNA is TGTGCAAGTCGCTTAGGTGTAGAACAGCCAAGTCAGCCCCAGCATTTT. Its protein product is CASRLGVEQPSQPQHF.